The 18 T cell receptor beta chains in this list originate from one sample, sequenced in a study of regulatory dendritic cells for organ transplantation. Assay used: immunoSEQ multiplex PCR; TCRdb lists only in-frame clones, some missing. The sample records around 29,000 clones, roughly 85% being singletons. The material sequenced was naive CD8+ T cells from blood. Subset: CD45RA+ naive T cells. The receptors here all came from a human donor in good health.

This clone was seen a single time. This chain uses TRBV5-1 with TRBJ2-7; 9 nucleotides match TRBD1. V was clipped by 7 bases and J by 5 bases; unmatched bases: 10. The CDR3 extends over 14 amino acids. The germline gives CDR1 SGHRS, CDR2 YFSETQ. The CDR3 DNA sequence: TGCGCCAGCGAAATAGGACAGGGGAGGCACGAGCAGTACTTC. Amino acids: CASEIGQGRHEQYF.

The chain recombines TRBV4-2 with TRBJ1-5; D is unclear. Germline-derived CDR1 and CDR2 are LGHNA and YNFKEQ. V was pared by 0 bases and J by 9 bases, with 9 bases between. CDR3 length equals 13 residues. In DNA, the CDR3 is TGTGCCAGCAGCCAAGAGCGGGGTGGGCCCCAGCATTTT. Residues: CASSQERGGPQHF.

The J gene is TRBJ2-7, the V gene TRBV7-2; tentative D call: TRBD2 (6 bases). Germline V CDR1 and CDR2: SGHTA, FQGNSA. This CDR3 is built from 13 residues. With 1 base removed from V and 6 bases from J, the gap between germline ends came to 10 bases. The CDR3 loop is CASSLVTEGEQYF. CDR3 coding DNA: TGTGCCAGCAGCTTAGTGACGGAGGGCGAGCAGTACTTC.

This chain connects TRBV7-9 to TRBJ2-7, with 7 bases fitting TRBD1. Trimming removed 2 bases from V and 3 bases from J; junction bases left unmatched: 7. The CDR3 covers 15 residues. Germline loops: CDR1 SEHNR, CDR2 FQNEAQ (reference sequence). The CDR3 region has the DNA TGTGCCAGCAGCTTACATCAGGGGGAAATCTACGAGCAGTACTTC. The encoded protein is CASSLHQGEIYEQYF. The full variable domain, in which reference TRBV7-9 and TRBJ2-7 provide the parts outside the CDR3, is DTGVSQNPRHKITKRGQNVTFRCDPISEHNRLYWYRQTLGQGPEFLTYFQNEAQLEKSRLLSDRFSAERPKGSFSTLEIQRTEQGDSAMYLCASSLHQGEIYEQYFGPGTRLTVT.

The CDR3, as DNA: TGTGCCAGCAGTGAAGGGGGCCTCAATCAGCCCCAGCATTTT. It is translated as CASSEGGLNQPQHF. The chain couples TRBV25-1 to TRBJ1-5, with D possibly being TRBD1 (6 bases). Germline CDR1 MGHDK, CDR2 SYGVNS. Trimming removed 2 bases from V and 3 bases from J, with 8 bases in between. This CDR3 contains 14 residues.

The rearrangement joins TRBV27 to TRBJ2-3, with TRBD1 identical over 8 bases. From germline, CDR1 is MNHEY and CDR2 SMNVEV (reference sequence). V gave up 3 bases and J gave up 5 bases; unmatched junction bases: 10. CDR3 length: 16 residues. In nucleotides, the CDR3 is TGTGCCAGCAGTTTCTCCGGACAGGGAATTCGAGATACGCAGTATTTT. This codes for CASSFSGQGIRDTQYF.

The V gene is TRBV21-1, the J gene TRBJ2-3; the table's D call, TRBD2, was not checked against the DNA. TRBV21-1 is labeled a pseudogene. CDR3 length: 18 residues. The CDR3 loop reads CASSLLARGGGNTDTQYF. In DNA form, the CDR3 reads TGTGCCAGCAGCCTCCTTGCCCGCGGGGGGGGTAACACAGATACGCAGTATTTT.

The rearrangement links TRBV5-6 to TRBJ1-1; D not certain. Trimming stripped 0 bases from V and 1 base from J, with 7 bases between. The CDR3 runs 14 residues. Per the germline V gene, CDR1 is SGHDT and CDR2 is YYEEEE. DNA for the CDR3: TGTGCCAGCAGCTTGGCCGCAGGGAACACTGAAGCTTTCTTT. Amino acids: CASSLAAGNTEAFF.

This clone was seen a few times. V usage is TRBV9 and J usage is TRBJ1-1; 7 bases match TRBD1. J was trimmed by 4 bases and V by 1 base; bases with no gene match: 4. The CDR3 contains 14 residues. Germline CDR1 and CDR2: SGDLS and YYNGEE. Here the CDR3 DNA reads TGTGCCAGCAGCGTACGTGGGACAGCCACTGAAGCTTTCTTT. Translation gives CASSVRGTATEAFF. The variable domain in full, completed from reference TRBV9 and TRBJ1-1, reads DSGVTQTPKHLITATGQRVTLRCSPRSGDLSVYWYQQSLDQGLQFLIQYYNGEERAKGNILERFSAQQFPDLHSELNLSSLELGDSALYFCASSVRGTATEAFFGQGTRLTVV.

The chain employs TRBV15 and TRBJ1-1, with TRBD1 matching 11 bases. The CDR3 consists of 16 residues. The junction had 4 bases not matched to a gene; V was cut back by 1 base and J by 3 bases. In germline, CDR1 is LNHNV, CDR2 YYDKDF (reference sequence). CDR3 in DNA: TGTGCCACCAGCAGAGTAAGGACAGGGGGCTACACTGAAGCTTTCTTT. It is translated as CATSRVRTGGYTEAFF.

The V call is TRBV27, the J call TRBJ2-5; D ambiguous. The V gene lost 0 bases and the J gene lost 5 bases, with 10 bases spanning the gap. Per the germline V gene, CDR1 is MNHEY and CDR2 is SMNVEV (reference sequence). The CDR3 spans 14 residues. CDR3 in amino acids: CASSLSAPRETQYF. CDR3 bases: TGTGCCAGCAGTTTATCAGCGCCTAGGGAGACCCAGTACTTC.

V usage is TRBV5-4 and J usage is TRBJ1-2, with D perhaps matching TRBD1 (5 bases). V was trimmed by 4 bases and J by 4 bases, leaving 17 bases between them. From germline, CDR1 is SGHNT and CDR2 YYREEE (reference sequence). The CDR3 sequence is 15 residues long. CDR3 in amino acids: CASSLHPQGAYGYTF. For the CDR3, the DNA is TGTGCCAGCAGCCTGCACCCCCAGGGCGCCTATGGCTACACCTTC.

The chain combines TRBV6-6 with TRBJ2-3; no reliable D call. The ends were cut back, 2 bases at V and 6 bases at J, with 9 bases in the middle. CDR3 size: 13 residues. In germline, CDR1 is MNHNY, CDR2 SVGAGI (reference sequence). The CDR3 sequence: CASSYPLEDTQYF. Written as DNA, the CDR3 is TGTGCCAGCAGTTACCCTCTAGAGGATACGCAGTATTTT.

This clone was counted between two and nine times. This chain links TRBV6-5 with TRBJ2-7; D gene ambiguous. The CDR3 sequence is 12 residues long. CDR1 is MNHEY and CDR2 is SVGAGI in the germline V gene. Trimming cost V 4 bases and J 1 base, with 5 bases left between them. The CDR3 nucleotides read TGTGCCAGCAGTTCCGTATCCTACGAGCAGTACTTC. It encodes CASSSVSYEQYF.

Written as DNA, the CDR3 is TGTGCCAGCGACAGGGCGCCCTACGAGCAGTACTTC. Encoded protein: CASDRAPYEQYF. The V gene is TRBV2, the J gene TRBJ2-7; 7 bases agree with TRBD1. Germline V gene data show CDR1 as SNHLY and CDR2 as FYNNEI. V dropped 8 bases and J dropped 2; count of bases not matched to a gene: 3. The CDR3 sequence is 12 residues long.

The chain couples TRBV5-4 to TRBJ2-7; 15 bases align to TRBD2. Germline V gene data show CDR1 as SGHNT and CDR2 as YYREEE (reference sequence). The V segment lost 4 bases and the J segment 5 bases; nucleotides outside the gene matches: 10. The CDR3 loop spans 17 amino acids. The DNA of the CDR3 is TGTGCCAGCAGCGAAGGGACTAGCGGGGGGTCTCAGCACGAGCAGTACTTC. Protein: CASSEGTSGGSQHEQYF. Using reference TRBV5-4 and TRBJ2-7 for the parts outside the CDR3, the full variable domain is ETGVTQSPTHLIKTRGQQVTLRCSSQSGHNTVSWYQQALGQGPQFIFQYYREEENGRGNFPPRFSGLQFPNYSSELNVNALELDDSALYLCASSEGTSGGSQHEQYFGPGTRLTVT.

The chain links TRBV4-1 to TRBJ1-1, with 7 positions matching TRBD1. The J segment lost 8 bases and the V segment lost 1 base, leaving 4 bases of the junction unmatched. The CDR3 extends over 13 amino acids. Germline loops: CDR1 MGHRA, CDR2 YSYEKL. The chain's CDR3 is CASSQAGGQEAFF. The CDR3 nucleotides are TGCGCCAGCAGCCAAGCTGGGGGACAGGAAGCTTTCTTT.

CDR3 amino acids: CASSFGLAGKDTQYF. The DNA of the CDR3 is TGTGCCAGCAGCTTCGGCTTAGCGGGGAAAGATACGCAGTATTTT. This chain links TRBV7-8 with TRBJ2-3, with TRBD2 matching over 8 bases. This CDR3 is 15 amino acids long. The V segment lost 3 bases and the J segment 5 bases; nucleotides outside the gene matches: 7. Germline V gene sequence: CDR1 SGHVS, CDR2 FQNEAQ.